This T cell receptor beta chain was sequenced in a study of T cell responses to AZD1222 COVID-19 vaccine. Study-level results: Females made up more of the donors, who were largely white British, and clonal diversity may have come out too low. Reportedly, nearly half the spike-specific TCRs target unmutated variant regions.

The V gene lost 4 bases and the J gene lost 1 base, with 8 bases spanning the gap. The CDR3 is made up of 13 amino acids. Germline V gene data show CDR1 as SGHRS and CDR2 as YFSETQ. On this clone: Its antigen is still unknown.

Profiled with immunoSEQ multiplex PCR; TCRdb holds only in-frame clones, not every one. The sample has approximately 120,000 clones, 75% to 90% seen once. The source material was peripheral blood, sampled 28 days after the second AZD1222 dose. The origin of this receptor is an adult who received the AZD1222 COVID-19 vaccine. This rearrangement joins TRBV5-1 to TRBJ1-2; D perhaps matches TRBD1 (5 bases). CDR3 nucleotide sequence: TGCGCCAGCAGCCAGGACATTAACTATGGCTACACCTTC. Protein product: CASSQDINYGYTF.